Below are 15 T cell receptor beta chains sequenced from a single sample in a study of blood T cells in healthy people across ages. It was with a sample-barcoded 5' primer and a J-beta primer mix that a second PCR of roughly 6 to 12 cycles was run. TCRdb reprocessed the 5' RACE reads via MiXCR and lists one record per CDR3 protein. Of about 800,000 distinct CDR3 sequences in the sample, 20% to 25% are singletons; the top ten hold under 4%. The sample was also linked to a second study, of T cells of mothers and their children.

Sequenced input: blood. The receptors come from a boy aged 10-17 years in good health.

On this clonotype itself: This CDR3 is missing its conserved last phenylalanine or tryptophan, likely due to a read error. This chain joins TRBV20-1 and TRBJ2-7, with a tentative D call TRBD1 (5 bases). Germline V gene sequence: CDR1 DFQATT, CDR2 SNEGSKA (reference sequence). The CDR3 extends over 16 amino acids. V gave up 0 bases and J gave up 2 bases, with 17 bases separating them. CDR3 in amino acids: CSARDSTGSATYEQYS. In DNA, the CDR3 is TGCAGTGCTAGAGATTCTACAGGATCCGCAACCTACGAGCAGTACTCC.

This clonotype was seen only once. The V gene is TRBV7-2, the J gene TRBJ1-3; D not certain. Germline values: CDR1 SGHTA, CDR2 FQGNSA. CDR3 length: 14 amino acids. V was cut by 5 bases and J by 0 bases, with 8 bases left in between. This CDR3 reads CASSHSYSGNTIYF. CDR3 DNA: TGTGCCAGCAGCCACAGCTACTCTGGAAACACCATATATTTT.

Concerning this clonotype itself: One end of the junction does not line up with germline, which may come from a read error. The chain uses TRBV9 and TRBJ2-1; 10 bases fit TRBD2. The CDR3 consists of 17 residues. Germline values: CDR1 SGDLS, CDR2 YYNGEE. The CDR3, as DNA: TGTGCCAGCAGCGTACAGCGGGAGGGGAACTCCTACAATGAGCAGCTCTTC. Translated: CASSVQREGNSYNEQLF.

On this clonotype: One end of the junction is discordant with germline, which a read error may explain. The chain combines TRBV24-1 with TRBJ1-1; TRBD1 is a possible D gene (5 bases). The CDR3 is made up of 15 amino acids. Per the germline V gene, CDR1 is KGHDR and CDR2 is SFDVKD. CDR3 bases: TGTGCCACCGGTGATGGTGGGCAGGGAGGCACTGAAGCTTTCTTT. Its translation is CATGDGGQGGTEAFF.

The chain couples TRBV4-3 to TRBJ2-5, with a weak D call TRBD2 (6 bases). V lost 0 bases, J lost 2 bases, and 13 bases lay in between. CDR3 length equals 16 residues. From germline, CDR1 is LGHNA and CDR2 YSLEER. In nucleotides, the CDR3 is TGCGCCAGCAGCCAAGAATGGGATGGGGGGCAAGAGACCCAGTACTTC. Translation gives CASSQEWDGGQETQYF.

This clonotype was found many times. V is TRBV4-3 and J is TRBJ2-5; no clear D gene. V lost 5 bases and J 0 bases, leaving 1 base between the germline ends. The germline gives CDR1 LGHNA, CDR2 YSLEER. The CDR3 loop spans 11 amino acids. DNA of the CDR3: TGCGCCAGCAGCAACCAAGAGACCCAGTACTTC. It yields the protein CASSNQETQYF.

V is TRBV7-8 and J is TRBJ1-2; TRBD1 matches 10 bases. CDR1 SGHVS and CDR2 FQNEAQ come from the germline V gene. V was pared by 4 bases and J by 2 bases, with 10 bases of the junction left unmatched. CDR3 size: 17 residues. The chain's CDR3 is CASSSRQGAWMNYGYTF. CDR3 sequence (DNA): TGTGCCAGCAGCTCCCGACAGGGGGCCTGGATGAACTATGGCTACACCTTC.

The DNA of the CDR3 is TGCAGTGCTCTGCTTACAGGACTAATTCGTGAGACCCAGTACTTC. It yields the protein CSALLTGLIRETQYF. The V call is TRBV20-1, the J call TRBJ2-5; D is possibly TRBD2 (6 bases). CDR3 length: 15 amino acids. Germline values: CDR1 DFQATT, CDR2 SNEGSKA (reference sequence). V was shortened by 5 bases and J by 5 bases, with 21 bases between the two germline ends.

This clonotype appeared a few times. V usage is TRBV2 and J usage is TRBJ2-7; 8 nucleotides align to TRBD2. Trimming removed 2 bases from V and 0 bases from J; junction bases left unmatched: 6. The CDR3 sequence is 16 residues long. The V gene's germline CDR1 is SNHLY and CDR2 FYNNEI. CDR3 residues: CASSEWIAGSSYEQYF. The CDR3 DNA follows: TGTGCCAGCAGTGAATGGATAGCGGGGAGCTCCTACGAGCAGTACTTC.

V and J are TRBV7-9 and TRBJ2-4; 8 bases align to TRBD1. The CDR3 runs 16 residues. V shed 5 bases and J 5 bases; nucleotides not matched to a gene: 11. Germline CDR1 SEHNR, CDR2 FQNEAQ (reference sequence). DNA for the CDR3: TGTGCCAGCAGCCGGACAGGGCTTGGCCCCCAAAACATTCAGTACTTC. Its protein product is CASSRTGLGPQNIQYF.

This clonotype was observed once. This chain connects TRBV9 to TRBJ2-6; D is ambiguous. This CDR3 has 16 residues. Germline-derived CDR1 and CDR2 are SGDLS and YYNGEE. The V gene lost 4 bases and the J gene lost 3 bases, with 14 bases spanning the gap. CDR3 loop: CASSPSFGVGANVLTF. CDR3 nucleotides: TGTGCCAGCAGCCCCAGTTTTGGGGTTGGGGCCAACGTCCTGACTTTC.

The rearrangement links TRBV12-3 or TRBV12-4 to TRBJ2-3, with 7 bases identical to TRBD1. V was pared by 5 bases and J by 3 bases, with 8 bases of the junction left unmatched. CDR3 length: 15 residues. This CDR3 is CASSDRDSGTDTQYF. The DNA for the CDR3 is TGTGCCAGCAGTGACCGGGACAGTGGTACAGATACGCAGTATTTT.

This clonotype was observed a few times. The V gene is TRBV20-1, the J gene TRBJ1-1; 9 bases are a match to TRBD1. The CDR3 totals 13 residues. Per the germline V gene, CDR1 is DFQATT and CDR2 is SNEGSKA (reference sequence). V lost 5 bases and J lost 3; bases outside the gene matches: 4. The CDR3 nucleotides read TGCAGTGCTGCAGGGACAGGGCACACTGAAGCTTTCTTT. Amino acid sequence: CSAAGTGHTEAFF.

This clonotype was counted a few times. The chain joins TRBV20-1 to TRBJ2-1; 7 positions agree with TRBD2. The CDR3 is made up of 17 amino acids. Germline V CDR1 and CDR2: DFQATT, SNEGSKA (reference sequence). The trim removed 0 bases at V and 7 bases at J, leaving 15 bases unmatched. CDR3 residues: CSARDRGLRLAENEQFF. CDR3 nucleotide sequence: TGCAGTGCTAGAGATCGAGGGTTACGGCTAGCGGAGAATGAGCAGTTCTTC.

The rearrangement uses TRBV9 and TRBJ2-5; 8 bases align to TRBD1. V lost 0 bases and J lost 5; bases outside the gene matches: 6. CDR1 SGDLS and CDR2 YYNGEE come from the germline V gene. The CDR3 spans 15 residues. CDR3 protein: CASSVGVTGDETQYF. The CDR3 DNA reads as TGTGCCAGCAGCGTAGGTGTGACAGGGGATGAGACCCAGTACTTC.